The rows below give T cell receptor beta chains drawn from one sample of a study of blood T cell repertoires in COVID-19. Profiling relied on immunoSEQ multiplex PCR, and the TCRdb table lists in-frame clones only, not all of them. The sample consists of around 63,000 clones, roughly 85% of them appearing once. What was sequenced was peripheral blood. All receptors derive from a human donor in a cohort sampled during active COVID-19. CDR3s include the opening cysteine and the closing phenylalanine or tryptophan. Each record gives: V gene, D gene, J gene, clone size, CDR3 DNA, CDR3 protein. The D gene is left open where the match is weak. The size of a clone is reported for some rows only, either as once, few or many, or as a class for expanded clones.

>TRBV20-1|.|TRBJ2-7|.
TGCAGTGCTGAGTTAAACTACGAGCAGTACTTC
CSAELNYEQYF
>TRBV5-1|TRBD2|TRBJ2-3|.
TGCGCCAGCAGCCCCAGACTAGCGGGAGCCACAGATACGCAGTATTTT
CASSPRLAGATDTQYF
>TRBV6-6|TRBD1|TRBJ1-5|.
TGTGCCAGCAGTGGACAGGGTCGGGTTGTAGTTCAGCCCCAGCATTTT
CASSGQGRVVVQPQHF
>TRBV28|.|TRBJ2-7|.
TGTGCCAGCAGTTTGACTAGGCCTCCCATATACGAGCAGTACTTC
CASSLTRPPIYEQYF
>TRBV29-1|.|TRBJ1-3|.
TGCAGCGTTGACTCAATAGGATCGGGCTCTGGAAACACCATATATTTT
CSVDSIGSGSGNTIYF
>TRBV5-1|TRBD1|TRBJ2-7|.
TGCGCCAGCAGCAGATCCTCGGGACAGGGCTACGAGCAGTACTTC
CASSRSSGQGYEQYF
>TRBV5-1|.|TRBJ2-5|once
TGCGCCAGCAGCTTTGGCGGGACGAATCAAGAGACCCAGTACTTC
CASSFGGTNQETQYF
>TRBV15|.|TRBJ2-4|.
TGTGCCACCAGTGTGGTGGAGGACATTCAGTACTTC
CATSVVEDIQYF
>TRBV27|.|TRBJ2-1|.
TGTGCCAGCAGTTTATCAGCGTGGTCTAGTTTCTTGAACAATGAGCAGTTCTTC
CASSLSAWSSFLNNEQFF
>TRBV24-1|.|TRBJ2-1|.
TGTGCCACCAGTCGGACAGGGGTCGAAGCGGGAGGGTTACGTGAGCAGTTCTTC
CATSRTGVEAGGLREQFF
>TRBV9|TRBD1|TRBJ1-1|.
TGTGCCAGCAGCGCGACAGGGATCCTGAACACTGAAGCTTTCTTT
CASSATGILNTEAFF
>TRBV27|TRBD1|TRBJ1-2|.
TGTGCCACCACACCAGGCCCGGGACAGCCGGCCCTAAACTATGGCTACACCTTC
CATTPGPGQPALNYGYTF
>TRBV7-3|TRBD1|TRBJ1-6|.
TGTGCCAGCAGCTTAACTACAGGGGGAAATTCACCCCTCCACTTT
CASSLTTGGNSPLHF
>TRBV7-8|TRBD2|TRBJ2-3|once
TGTGCCAGCAGCTTAGGGGGCGGGAGGAACACAGATACGCAGTATTTT
CASSLGGGRNTDTQYF
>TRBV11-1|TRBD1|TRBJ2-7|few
TGTGCCAGCAGCTTAGACAGGGGAAGGTACGAGCAGTACTTC
CASSLDRGRYEQYF
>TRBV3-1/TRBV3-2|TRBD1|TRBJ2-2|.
TGTGCCAGCAGCCAACCACAGGGGTCCTACACCGGGGAGCTGTTTTTT
CASSQPQGSYTGELFF
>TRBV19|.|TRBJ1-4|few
TGTGCCAGTAAAGTCTGGGGCTCTAATGAAAAACTGTTTTTT
CASKVWGSNEKLFF
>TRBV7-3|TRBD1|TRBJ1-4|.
TGTGCCAGCAGCTTGCCTCCGGGACAGGGGTGTTCGAGTGTTAAAAAACTGTTTTTT
CASSLPPGQGCSSVKKLFF
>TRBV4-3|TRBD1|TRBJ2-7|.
TGCGCCAGCAGCCAAGATGGGGGCAGGGGGCACGAGCAGTACTTC
CASSQDGGRGHEQYF
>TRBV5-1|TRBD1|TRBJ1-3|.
TGCGCCAGCAGCTTGGTGACAGGGTTCTCTGGAAACACCATATATTTT
CASSLVTGFSGNTIYF
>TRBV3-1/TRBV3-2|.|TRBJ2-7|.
TGTGCCAGCAGCCTTAGAGAGTTAGGGGGAGATTCCCCCTACGAGCAGTACTTC
CASSLRELGGDSPYEQYF
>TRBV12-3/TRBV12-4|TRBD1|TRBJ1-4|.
TGTGCCAGCAGGGGGACAGATAATGAAAAACTGTTTTTT
CASRGTDNEKLFF
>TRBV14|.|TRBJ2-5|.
TGTGCCAGCAGCCCCAGGGTTCCAGAGACCCAGTACTTC
CASSPRVPETQYF
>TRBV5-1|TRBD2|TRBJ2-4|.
TGCGCCAGCAGCTCTACGACTAGCGGACTAGCCAAAAACATTCAGTACTTC
CASSSTTSGLAKNIQYF
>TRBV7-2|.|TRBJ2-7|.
TGTGCCAGCAGCTTAGAAGTAGCCGTATACGAGCAGTACTTC
CASSLEVAVYEQYF
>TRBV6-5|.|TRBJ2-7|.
TGTGCCAGCAGGGGCCCGGGGTCGGGCGAGCAGTACTTC
CASRGPGSGEQYF
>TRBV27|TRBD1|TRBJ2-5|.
TGTGCCAGCAGTCCCTGGACAGGAGAGTACCAAGAGACCCAGTACTTC
CASSPWTGEYQETQYF
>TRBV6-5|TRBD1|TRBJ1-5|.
TGTGCCAGCAGTTATCAGGGGGCCCAGCATTTT
CASSYQGAQHF
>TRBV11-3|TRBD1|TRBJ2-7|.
TGTGCCAGCAGGGACAGGGCCTACGAGCAGTACTTC
CASRDRAYEQYF
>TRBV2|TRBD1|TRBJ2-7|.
TGTGCCAGCAGTGAATACGCAGGGGGCTTGAACGAGCAGTACTTC
CASSEYAGGLNEQYF
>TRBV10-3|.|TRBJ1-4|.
TGTGCCATCAGTAAGCAGGGAGGTGAAAAACTGTTTTTT
CAISKQGGEKLFF
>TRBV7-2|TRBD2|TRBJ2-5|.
TGTGCCAGCAGCATCCCTTCTAGCGGAGAGACCCAGTACTTC
CASSIPSSGETQYF
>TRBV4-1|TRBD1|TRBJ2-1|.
TGCGCCAGCAGCCCCCGGGACAGGGAAGGCAATGAGCAGTTCTTC
CASSPRDREGNEQFF
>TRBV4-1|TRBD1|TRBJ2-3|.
TGCGCCAGCAGCCAAGCAGGGGGTAAAGATACGCAGTATTTT
CASSQAGGKDTQYF
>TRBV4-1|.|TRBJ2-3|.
TGCGCCAGCAGCCAGAACTATGGATCATATACGCAGTATTTT
CASSQNYGSYTQYF
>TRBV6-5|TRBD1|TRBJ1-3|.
TGTGCCAGCAGTCGCGACAGGGGGAGAGGGGACACCATATATTTT
CASSRDRGRGDTIYF
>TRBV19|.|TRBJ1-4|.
TGTGCCAGTAGTACGCTTTCAGAAACTAATGAAAAACTGTTTTTT
CASSTLSETNEKLFF
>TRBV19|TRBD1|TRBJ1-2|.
TGTGCCAGTAGTCCCGACAGGGCCCCCCGTGGCTACACCTTC
CASSPDRAPRGYTF
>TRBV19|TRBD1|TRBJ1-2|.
TGTGCCAGTAGTATAGGAGAGGGACAGGGGGCCCTCGGCACCTTC
CASSIGEGQGALGTF
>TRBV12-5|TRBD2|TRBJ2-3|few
TGTGCTAGTGGTTTGGGGACTAGCGGACCCACAGATACGCAGTATTTT
CASGLGTSGPTDTQYF
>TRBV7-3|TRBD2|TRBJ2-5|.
TGTGCCAGCAGCTTAACGGGGGGGCAAGAGACCCAGTACTTC
CASSLTGGQETQYF